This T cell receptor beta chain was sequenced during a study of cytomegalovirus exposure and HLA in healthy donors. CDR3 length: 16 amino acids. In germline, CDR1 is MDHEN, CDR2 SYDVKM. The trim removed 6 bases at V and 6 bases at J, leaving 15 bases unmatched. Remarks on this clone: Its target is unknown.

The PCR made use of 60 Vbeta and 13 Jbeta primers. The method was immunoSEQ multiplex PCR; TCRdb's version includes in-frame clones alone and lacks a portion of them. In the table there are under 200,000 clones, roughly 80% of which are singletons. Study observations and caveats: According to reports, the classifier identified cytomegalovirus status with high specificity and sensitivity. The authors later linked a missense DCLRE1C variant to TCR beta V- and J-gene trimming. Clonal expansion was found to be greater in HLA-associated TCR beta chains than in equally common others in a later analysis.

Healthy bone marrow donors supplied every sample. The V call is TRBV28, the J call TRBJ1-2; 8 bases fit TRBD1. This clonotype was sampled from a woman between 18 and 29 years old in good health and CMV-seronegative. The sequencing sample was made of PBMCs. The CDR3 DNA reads TGTGCCAGCAGCGAGTCATTGGGACAGGTTCCCGATGGCTACACCTTC. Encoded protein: CASSESLGQVPDGYTF.